This T cell receptor beta chain is drawn from a study of cytotoxic CD8 clonotypes in ibrutinib-treated CLL. In the study overall: Patients: around 11 relapsed/refractory, 15 treatment-naive, under 18 IGHV unmutated.

For this clone: Its antigen remains unidentified.

Study-level points and caveats: Among the clonotypes, public ones were uncommon and contracted or held stable on treatment.

The J segment lost 7 bases and the V segment lost 6 bases, leaving 16 bases of the junction unmatched. The CDR3 has 18 amino acids. Germline CDR1 SGHTA, CDR2 FQGNSA. Investigators sought sequencing depths of between 1 in 200,000 and 1 in 1 million T cells. Sequencing was performed with immunoSEQ multiplex PCR; in TCRdb, only in-frame clones are kept and a portion is missing. The table has roughly 52,000 clones, roughly 57% seen once. The TCR was taken from a human donor with chronic lymphocytic leukemia. The sample was PBMCs, taken after 12 months of ibrutinib treatment. The rearrangement uses TRBV7-2 and TRBJ2-1; 12 nucleotides agree with TRBD2. The CDR3 protein is CASRQSLVGLAGRNEQFF. The DNA of the CDR3 is TGTGCCAGCAGGCAGAGCCTAGTCGGACTAGCGGGACGAAATGAGCAGTTCTTC. Using reference TRBV7-2 and TRBJ2-1 for the parts outside the CDR3, the full variable domain is GAGVSQSPSNKVTEKGKDVELRCDPISGHTALYWYRQSLGQGLEFLIYFQGNSAPDKSGLPSDRFSAERTGGSVSTLTIQRTQQEDSAVYLCASRQSLVGLAGRNEQFFGPGTRLTVL.